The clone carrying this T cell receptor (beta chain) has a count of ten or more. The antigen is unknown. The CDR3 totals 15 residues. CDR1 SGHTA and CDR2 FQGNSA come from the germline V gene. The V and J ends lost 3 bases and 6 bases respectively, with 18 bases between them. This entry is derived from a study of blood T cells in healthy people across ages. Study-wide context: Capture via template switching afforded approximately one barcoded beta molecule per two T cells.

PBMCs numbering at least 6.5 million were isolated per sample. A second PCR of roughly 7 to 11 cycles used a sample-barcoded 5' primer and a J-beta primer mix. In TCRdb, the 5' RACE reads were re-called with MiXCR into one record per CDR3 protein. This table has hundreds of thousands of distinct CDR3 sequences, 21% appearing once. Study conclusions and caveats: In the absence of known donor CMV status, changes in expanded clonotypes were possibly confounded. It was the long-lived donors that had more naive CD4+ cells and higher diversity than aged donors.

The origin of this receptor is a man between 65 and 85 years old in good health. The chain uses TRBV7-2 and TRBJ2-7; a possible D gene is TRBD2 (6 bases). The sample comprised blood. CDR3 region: CASSLLSNGRSEQYF. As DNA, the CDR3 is TGTGCCAGCAGCTTGTTGTCAAACGGGAGATCCGAGCAGTACTTC. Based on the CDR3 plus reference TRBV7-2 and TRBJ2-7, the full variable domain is GAGVSQSPSNKVTEKGKDVELRCDPISGHTALYWYRQSLGQGLEFLIYFQGNSAPDKSGLPSDRFSAERTGGSVSTLTIQRTQQEDSAVYLCASSLLSNGRSEQYFGPGTRLTVT.